This T cell receptor beta chain was profiled in a study of Graves' ophthalmopathy and Graves' hyperthyroidism. Diagnosis relied on clinical symptoms, serum thyroxine, TRAb, thyroid ultrasound and orbital computed tomography. The PBMCs had their origin in roughly 9.8 ml of fresh peripheral blood. Germline V gene lookup returns CDR1 SGHTA and CDR2 FQGNSA. This CDR3 has 12 amino acids. As concerns this clonotype: Antigen: not known. At one boundary the junction diverges from the germline segment, which might be a read error.

Amplifying from RNA transcripts, the study obtained TCR beta CDR3 regions. HTBI primers were employed in first-round RT-PCR, then a second-round multiplex PCR followed. TCRdb analysed the multiplex PCR reads with MiXCR anew, one entry per CDR3 protein. The table includes around 470,000 distinct CDR3 sequences, approximately 15% detected once. General study findings and limits: Built on 13 signatures, a model told ophthalmopathy apart from stable hyperthyroidism with approximately 91% sensitivity and roughly 80% specificity.

V usage is TRBV7-2 and J usage is TRBJ1-5; no firm D call. Material: blood. The sequence was obtained from a woman aged 25 to 39 with Graves' ophthalmopathy. The CDR3 DNA is TGTGCCAGCAGCTGTACGGACCAGCCTCAGCATTTT. This translates into CASSCTDQPQHF.